The T cell receptor beta chain described here comes from a study of CD8 T cells in Susac syndrome. General observations from the study: The authors acknowledged that their TCR sequencing and HLA analysis involved a relatively small number of individuals.

Comment on this clonotype: The antigen remains unidentified.

The CDR3 has 14 amino acids. Trimming cost V 1 base and J 8 bases, with 12 bases left between them. The V gene's germline CDR1 is SGHRS and CDR2 YFSETQ. The authors reverse transcribed roughly 0.5 to 1 ug RNA with random hexamers. Across 54 Vbeta and 13 Jbeta, TCR beta CDR3 was amplified with immunoSEQ multiplex PCR. TCRdb redid the calling of the immunoSEQ multiplex PCR reads with MiXCR, one entry per CDR3 protein. The data hold 150,000 to 200,000 distinct CDR3 sequences, with approximately 93% observed a single time. This receptor was taken from a human donor with multiple sclerosis. This chain links TRBV5-1 with TRBJ1-4; D is unresolved. Sequenced material: CD4+ T cells from PBMCs. In DNA form, the CDR3 reads TGCGCCAGCAGCTTGACAGCCCAGAGAGAAAAACTGTTTTTT. It specifies CASSLTAQREKLFF. The full variable domain, with the rest looked up from reference TRBV5-1 and TRBJ1-4, is KAGVTQTPRYLIKTRGQQVTLSCSPISGHRSVSWYQQTPGQGLQFLFEYFSETQRNKGNFPGRFSGRQFSNSRSEMNVSTLELGDSALYLCASSLTAQREKLFFGSGTQLSVL.